Below are 9 T cell receptor beta chains sequenced from a single sample in a study of shared clonotypes between healthy human individuals. Using immunoSEQ multiplex PCR, the repertoire was profiled, and TCRdb retains in-frame clones only, with some absent. The profile shows around 1,900,000 clones, around 95% of them singletons. Naivety among CD8 cells was defined by CD45RO negativity and positive CCR7 selection, thereby excluding terminally differentiated effector memory CD45RA+ cells. The sequenced sample consisted of naive CD8+ T cells from PBMCs. The source of these receptors is a young man in good health. Some clones in this sample may be carry-over from other donors' samples.

The genes are TRBV14 and TRBJ2-3; D is tentatively TRBD1 or TRBD2 (6 bases each). CDR1 SGHDN and CDR2 FVKESK come from the germline V gene. The CDR3 contains 18 residues. Deletions cut 0 bases from V and 3 bases from J, with 19 bases between. The CDR3 here is CASSQDSRGGSATDTQYF. The CDR3 bases are TGTGCCAGCAGCCAAGACTCCCGAGGGGGGAGTGCTACAGATACGCAGTATTTT.

The V and J genes are TRBV6-5 and TRBJ2-7, with D tentatively TRBD2 (5 bases). The V end lost 0 bases, the J end lost 2 bases, and 14 bases lay between the germline ends. Germline lookup yields CDR1 MNHEY and CDR2 SVGAGI. The CDR3 is 16 amino acids. CDR3 nucleotides: TGTGCCAGCAGTTACTCCGCAGAGGGAGCAGCCTACGAGCAGTACTTC. Amino acid sequence: CASSYSAEGAAYEQYF.

The rearrangement uses TRBV7-8 and TRBJ1-1; a weak D match, TRBD1 (6 bases). There are 19 residues in the CDR3. Looked up from germline, CDR1 is SGHVS and CDR2 is FQNEAQ. Trimming left V 7 bases short and J 2 bases short, with 29 bases between. CDR3: CASTKEKVAGAGNNTEAFF. CDR3 coding DNA: TGTGCCAGCACCAAAGAGAAAGTAGCAGGGGCGGGTAATAACACTGAAGCTTTCTTT.

J is TRBJ2-7 and V is TRBV28; D could derive from TRBD1 or TRBD2 (5 bases each). Looked up from germline, CDR1 is MDHEN and CDR2 is SYDVKM. V shed 4 bases and J shed 2 bases, with 21 bases lying between them. CDR3 length equals 17 residues. The CDR3 here is CASSSALAILGAYEQYF. CDR3 coding DNA: TGTGCCAGCAGTTCCGCCCTAGCCATCTTAGGGGCCTACGAGCAGTACTTC. The full variable domain, with the rest looked up from reference TRBV28 and TRBJ2-7, is DVKVTQSSRYLVKRTGEKVFLECVQDMDHENMFWYRQDPGLGLRLIYFSYDVKMKEKGDIPEGYSVSREKKERFSLILESASTNQTSMYLCASSSALAILGAYEQYFGPGTRLTVT.

The chain is built from TRBV2 and TRBJ2-7, with D perhaps assigned TRBD1 or TRBD2 (5 bases each). The CDR3 extends over 13 amino acids. Germline V gives CDR1 SNHLY, CDR2 FYNNEI. With 4 bases removed from V and 5 bases from J, the gap between germline ends came to 12 bases. The CDR3 reads CASSVPGTHEQYF. The DNA of the CDR3 is TGTGCCAGCAGTGTCCCCGGGACCCACGAGCAGTACTTC.

This clone occurred a few times. The chain couples TRBV4-1 to TRBJ1-5; maybe TRBD1 (6 bases). Germline-derived CDR1 and CDR2 are MGHRA and YSYEKL. V was clipped by 6 bases and J by 7 bases, with 13 bases between them. This CDR3 is built from 13 residues. CDR3: CASSKQGGQPQHF. CDR3 in DNA: TGCGCCAGCAGTAAACAGGGAGGGCAGCCCCAGCATTTT.

The table lists this clone with a count of one. V usage is TRBV7-9 and J usage is TRBJ1-2; D may be TRBD1 (6 bases). CDR3 length: 16 amino acids. The germline V and J ends were trimmed by 6 bases and 2 bases, with 19 bases remaining between them. Germline-derived CDR1 and CDR2 are SEHNR and FQNEAQ (reference sequence). CDR3 amino acids: CASSFGLGASNYGYTF. CDR3 sequence (DNA): TGTGCCAGCAGTTTTGGTTTGGGGGCTTCGAACTATGGCTACACCTTC.

The rearrangement links TRBV27 to TRBJ2-7; 7 positions agree with TRBD1. Looked up from germline, CDR1 is MNHEY and CDR2 is SMNVEV (reference sequence). Unmatched junction bases numbered 4, after V lost 8 bases and J lost 0 bases. The CDR3 is 13 amino acids. CDR3 bases: TGTGCCAGCCAGGACAGGAGCTCCTACGAGCAGTACTTC. Translating it yields CASQDRSSYEQYF.

V and J are TRBV7-6 and TRBJ2-2; no clear D gene. The CDR3 length is 17 residues. Germline V gene sequence: CDR1 SGHVS, CDR2 FNYEAQ. V lost 2 bases to trimming and J lost 3 bases, with 16 bases between them. The CDR3 here is CASSLITSPTDTGELFF. The CDR3 nucleotides are TGTGCCAGCAGCTTAATCACAAGCCCCACGGACACCGGGGAGCTGTTTTTT.